This paragraph covers one TCR beta chain sequence. Its cognate antigen is unknown. The trim removed 5 bases at V and 3 bases at J, leaving 5 bases unmatched. The germline V gene has CDR1 SGHVS and CDR2 FNYEAQ. The CDR3 runs 14 residues. The sample comes from a study of cytomegalovirus exposure and HLA in healthy donors. Regarding the study as a whole: Altogether, some 170 TCR beta chains were recorded as cytomegalovirus-associated. Per a prior analysis, the majority of TCR beta V segments were productive roughly 87% or roughly 30% of the time.

Primers included in the PCR were 60 Vbeta and 13 Jbeta primers. Generated by immunoSEQ multiplex PCR, the TCRdb table keeps only in-frame clones and is missing some. The data hold fewer than 110,000 clones, with more than 80% observed a single time. This TCR was recovered from a man younger than 45 in good health and CMV-seronegative. J is TRBJ2-7 and V is TRBV7-6, with 9 bases aligning to TRBD1. The sequencing input was PBMCs. CDR3 loop: CASSARQGDYEQYF. CDR3 in DNA: TGTGCCAGCAGCGCCCGACAGGGGGACTACGAGCAGTACTTC.